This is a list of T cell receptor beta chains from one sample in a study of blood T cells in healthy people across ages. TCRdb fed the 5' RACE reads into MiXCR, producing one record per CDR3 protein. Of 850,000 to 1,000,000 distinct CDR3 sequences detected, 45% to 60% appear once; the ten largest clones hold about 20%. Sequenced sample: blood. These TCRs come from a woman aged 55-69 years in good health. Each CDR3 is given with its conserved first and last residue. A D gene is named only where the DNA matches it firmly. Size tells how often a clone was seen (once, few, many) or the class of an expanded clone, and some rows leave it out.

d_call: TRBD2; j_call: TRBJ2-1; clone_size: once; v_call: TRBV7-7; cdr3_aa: CASSSGLAGSYNEQFF; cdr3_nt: TGTGCCAGCAGCTCCGGACTAGCGGGATCATACAATGAGCAGTTCTTC
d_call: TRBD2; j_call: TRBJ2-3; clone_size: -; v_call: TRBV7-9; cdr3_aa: CASSVGLAGDWWGTDTQYF; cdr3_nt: TGTGCCAGCAGCGTCGGACTAGCGGGAGATTGGTGGGGCACAGATACGCAGTATTTT
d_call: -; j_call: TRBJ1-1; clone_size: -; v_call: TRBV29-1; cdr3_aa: CSVADTGFVPEAFF; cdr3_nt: TGCAGCGTGGCTGACACAGGGTTCGTACCTGAAGCTTTCTTT
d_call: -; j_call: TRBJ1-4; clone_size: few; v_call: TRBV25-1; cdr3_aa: CASSDPGSIGEKLFF; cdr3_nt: TGTGCCAGCAGTGATCCGGGATCCATTGGTGAAAAACTGTTTTTT
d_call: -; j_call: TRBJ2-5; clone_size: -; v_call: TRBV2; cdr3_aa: CASRHPENWEQYF; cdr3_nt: TGTGCCAGCAGGCACCCCGAAAACTGGGAGCAGTACTTC
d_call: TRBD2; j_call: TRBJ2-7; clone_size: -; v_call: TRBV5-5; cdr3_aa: CASSVVPSGRGEQYF; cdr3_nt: TGTGCCAGCAGCGTGGTCCCCAGCGGGAGAGGCGAGCAGTACTTC
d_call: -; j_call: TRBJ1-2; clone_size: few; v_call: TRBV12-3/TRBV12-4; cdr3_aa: CASSLKSGGGRDGYTF; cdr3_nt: TGTGCCAGCAGTTTGAAGTCGGGTGGGGGCAGGGATGGCTACACCTTC
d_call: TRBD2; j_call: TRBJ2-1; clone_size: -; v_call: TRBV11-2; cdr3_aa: CASSYPAGGNNEQFF; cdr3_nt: TGTGCCAGCAGCTACCCAGCGGGAGGAAACAATGAGCAGTTCTTC
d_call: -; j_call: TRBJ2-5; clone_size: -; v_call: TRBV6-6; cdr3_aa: CASSYSTGRETQYF; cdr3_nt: TGTGCCAGCAGTTACTCGACTGGGAGAGAGACCCAGTACTTC
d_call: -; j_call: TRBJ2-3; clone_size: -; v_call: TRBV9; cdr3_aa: CASSVGRRARYTDTQYF; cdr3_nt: TGTGCCAGCAGCGTAGGGAGGCGGGCGCGATACACAGATACGCAGTATTTT
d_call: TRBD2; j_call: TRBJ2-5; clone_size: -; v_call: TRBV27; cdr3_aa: CASSLSAGGLREQYF; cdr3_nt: TGTGCCAGCAGTTTATCCGCGGGAGGTCTACGGGAGCAGTACTTC
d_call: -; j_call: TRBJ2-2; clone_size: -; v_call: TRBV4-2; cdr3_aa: CASSQKGGIWIPGELFF; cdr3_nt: TGTGCCAGCAGCCAAAAGGGGGGGATATGGATCCCCGGGGAGCTGTTTTTT
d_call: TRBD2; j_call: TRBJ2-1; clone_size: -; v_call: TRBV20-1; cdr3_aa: CSVPLAGGRNEQFF; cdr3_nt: TGCAGTGTTCCCCTAGCGGGAGGGCGTAATGAGCAGTTCTTC
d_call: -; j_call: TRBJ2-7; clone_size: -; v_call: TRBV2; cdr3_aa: CASGGGPSYEQYF; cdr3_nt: TGTGCCAGTGGGGGGGGCCCCTCCTACGAGCAGTACTTC
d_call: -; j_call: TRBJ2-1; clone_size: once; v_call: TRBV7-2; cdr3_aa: CASSGATTYEQFF; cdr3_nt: TGTGCCAGCAGCGGGGCTACGACCTATGAGCAGTTCTTC
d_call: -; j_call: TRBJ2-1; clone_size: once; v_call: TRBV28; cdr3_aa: CASSSADINEQFF; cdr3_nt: TGTGCCAGCAGTTCCGCGGATATCAATGAGCAGTTCTTC
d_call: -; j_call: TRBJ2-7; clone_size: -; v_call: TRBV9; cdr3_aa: CASSVDGRSGMHEQYF; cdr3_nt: TGTGCCAGCAGCGTAGATGGCAGATCAGGTATGCACGAGCAGTACTTC
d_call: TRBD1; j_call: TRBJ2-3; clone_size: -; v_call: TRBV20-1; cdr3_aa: CSGSGTGPQDTQYF; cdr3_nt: TGCAGTGGTTCCGGGACAGGGCCACAAGATACGCAGTATTTT
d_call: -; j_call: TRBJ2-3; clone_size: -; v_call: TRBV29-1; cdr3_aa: CSVGFGSTDTQYF; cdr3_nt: TGCAGCGTTGGGTTCGGCAGCACAGATACGCAGTATTTT
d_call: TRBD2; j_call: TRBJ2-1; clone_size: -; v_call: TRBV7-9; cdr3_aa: CASSPGQGLAEGNEQFF; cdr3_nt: TGTGCCAGCAGCCCGGGACAGGGACTAGCGGAGGGGAATGAGCAGTTCTTC
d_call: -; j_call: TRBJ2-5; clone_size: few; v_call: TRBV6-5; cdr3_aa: CASSYSWGEETQYF; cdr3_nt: TGTGCCAGCAGTTACTCGTGGGGAGAAGAGACCCAGTACTTC
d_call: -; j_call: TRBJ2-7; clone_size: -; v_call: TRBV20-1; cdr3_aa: CSASGDSTYEQYF; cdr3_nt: TGCAGTGCTAGTGGCGACAGCACCTACGAGCAGTACTTC
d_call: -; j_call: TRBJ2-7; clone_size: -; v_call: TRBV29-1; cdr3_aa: CSVPGGAGSYEQYF; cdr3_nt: TGCAGCGTCCCTGGGGGGGCCGGGTCCTACGAGCAGTACTTC
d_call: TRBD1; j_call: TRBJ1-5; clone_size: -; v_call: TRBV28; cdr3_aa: CASSLGRRQGGNQPQHF; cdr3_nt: TGTGCCAGCAGTTTGGGACGACGACAGGGCGGAAATCAGCCCCAGCATTTT
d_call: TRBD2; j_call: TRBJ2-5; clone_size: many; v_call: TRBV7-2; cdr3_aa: CASSARTSGEGVQETQYF; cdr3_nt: TGTGCCAGCAGCGCCCGGACTAGCGGAGAGGGTGTCCAAGAGACCCAGTACTTC
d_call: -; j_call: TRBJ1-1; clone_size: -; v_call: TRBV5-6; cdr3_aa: CASSRAWDTEAFF; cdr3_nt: TGTGCCAGCAGCAGGGCTTGGGACACTGAAGCTTTCTTT
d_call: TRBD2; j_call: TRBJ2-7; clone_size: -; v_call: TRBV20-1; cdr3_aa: CSAGTSGSLSYEQYF; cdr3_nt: TGCAGTGCTGGGACTAGCGGGAGCCTCTCCTACGAGCAGTACTTC
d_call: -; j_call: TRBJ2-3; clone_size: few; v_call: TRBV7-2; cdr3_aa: CARITADTQYF; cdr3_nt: TGTGCCAGAATAACGGCAGATACGCAGTATTTT
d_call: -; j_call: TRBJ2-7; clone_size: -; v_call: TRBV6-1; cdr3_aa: CASSAYPGLAWEQYF; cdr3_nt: TGTGCCAGCAGTGCATATCCGGGTCTTGCTTGGGAGCAGTACTTC
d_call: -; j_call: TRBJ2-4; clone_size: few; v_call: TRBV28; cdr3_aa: CASSAGTLLAKNIQYF; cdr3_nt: TGTGCCAGCAGTGCCGGGACATTACTAGCCAAAAACATTCAGTACTTC
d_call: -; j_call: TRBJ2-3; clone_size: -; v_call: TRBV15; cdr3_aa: CATSRDLAGQGGTQYF; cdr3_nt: TGTGCCACCAGCAGAGATTTGGCGGGTCAAGGCGGTACGCAGTATTTT
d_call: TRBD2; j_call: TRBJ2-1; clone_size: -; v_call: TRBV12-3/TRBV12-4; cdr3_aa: CASGATSVDNEQFF; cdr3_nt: TGTGCCAGCGGGGCGACTAGCGTTGACAATGAGCAGTTCTTC
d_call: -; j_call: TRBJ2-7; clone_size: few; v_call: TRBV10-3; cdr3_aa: CAIRPGHSSYEQYF; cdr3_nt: TGTGCCATTCGCCCGGGACACTCGTCCTACGAGCAGTACTTC
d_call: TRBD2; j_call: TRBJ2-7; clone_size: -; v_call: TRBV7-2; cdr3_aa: CASSSRTSSGYEQYF; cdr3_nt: TGTGCCAGCAGCTCCAGGACTAGTTCGGGCTACGAGCAGTACTTC
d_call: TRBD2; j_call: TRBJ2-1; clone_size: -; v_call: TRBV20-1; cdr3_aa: CSASTNDRRLAGKYNNEQFF; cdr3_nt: TGCAGTGCTAGTACTAATGATCGTCGACTAGCGGGAAAGTATAACAATGAGCAGTTCTTC
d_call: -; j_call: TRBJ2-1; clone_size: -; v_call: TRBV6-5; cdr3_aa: CASSYSTSNEQFF; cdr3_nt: TGTGCCAGCAGTTACTCGACTAGCAATGAGCAGTTCTTC
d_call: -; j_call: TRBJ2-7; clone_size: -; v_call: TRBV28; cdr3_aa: CASSPRPSAYEQYF; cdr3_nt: TGTGCCAGCAGTCCCCGGCCTTCCGCCTACGAGCAGTACTTC
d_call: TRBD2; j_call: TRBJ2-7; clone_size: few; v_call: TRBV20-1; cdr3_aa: CSARTISPLRRYSGTYEQYF; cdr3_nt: TGCAGTGCTAGGACGATTAGTCCTTTGAGACGGTATAGCGGGACCTACGAGCAGTACTTC